The rows below give T cell receptor beta chains drawn from one sample of a study. TCRdb redid the calling of the RT-PCR reads with MiXCR, one entry per CDR3 protein. The table has about 700,000 distinct CDR3 sequences, approximately 14% seen once. Source material: memory CD4+ T cells from blood. The receptors were gathered from a female donor in good health, serving as a healthy control. Each CDR3 is given with its conserved first and last residue. D genes are given only for firm matches. Clone size is stated in some rows and not others, as once, few, many or a class when expanded.

D	size	V	J	CDR3	DNA
TRBD2	many	TRBV7-2	TRBJ2-1	CASSLGTSGLRNEQFF	TGTGCCAGCAGCTTAGGGACTAGCGGACTCCGGAATGAGCAGTTCTTC
TRBD2	NA	TRBV12-3/TRBV12-4	TRBJ2-2	CATNESTSGSWGNTGELFF	TGTGCCACCAACGAAAGCACTAGCGGGAGTTGGGGGAACACCGGGGAGCTGTTTTTT
TRBD1	NA	TRBV4-3	TRBJ2-5	CASSQDLQGAGTQYF	TGCGCCAGCAGCCAAGATCTGCAGGGGGCAGGGACCCAGTACTTC
NA	few	TRBV5-1	TRBJ1-4	CASRQNNEKLFF	TGCGCCAGCAGACAGAACAATGAAAAACTGTTTTTT
TRBD2	few	TRBV20-1	TRBJ2-1	CSARRLRAGGPNEQFF	TGCAGTGCTCGACGTTTACGGGCGGGGGGCCCCAATGAGCAGTTCTTC
NA	many	TRBV10-3	TRBJ1-5	CAISDGQGREPQHF	TGTGCCATCAGTGACGGGCAGGGGAGGGAGCCCCAGCATTTT
TRBD1	many	TRBV6-6	TRBJ2-5	CASSYGFTGVKETQYF	TGTGCCAGCAGTTACGGGTTCACAGGGGTGAAAGAGACCCAGTACTTC
NA	many	TRBV2	TRBJ1-5	CASSEESGDQPQHF	TGTGCCAGCAGTGAAGAGTCCGGGGACCAGCCCCAGCATTTT
NA	NA	TRBV20-1	TRBJ1-5	CSARDARTGNQPQHF	TGCAGTGCTAGAGATGCTCGGACAGGCAATCAGCCCCAGCATTTT
NA	NA	TRBV20-1	TRBJ1-6	CSAPPGKGNSPLHF	TGCAGTGCTCCCCCGGGGAAGGGTAATTCACCCCTCCACTTT
NA	NA	TRBV5-6	TRBJ1-5	CASSPHGGSNQPQHF	TGTGCCAGCAGCCCCCACGGGGGGAGCAATCAGCCCCAGCATTTT
TRBD1	NA	TRBV10-3	TRBJ1-4	CAISGQGEPNEKLFF	TGTGCCATCAGTGGACAGGGGGAACCAAATGAAAAACTGTTTTTT
TRBD1	few	TRBV20-1	TRBJ1-2	CSATTLRDRSNLNYGYTF	TGCAGTGCTACTACCCTCCGGGACAGATCTAACCTTAACTATGGCTACACCTTC
NA	many	TRBV7-2	TRBJ2-7	CASRTYYEQYF	TGTGCCAGCCGCACCTACTACGAGCAGTACTTC
TRBD1	NA	TRBV5-4	TRBJ2-7	CASSWATGGSYEQYF	TGTGCCAGCAGCTGGGCGACAGGGGGGTCCTACGAGCAGTACTTC
TRBD2	many	TRBV6-1	TRBJ2-5	CASSERLLGPLSGGTQYF	TGTGCCAGCAGTGAACGCCTACTGGGACCCCTCTCGGGGGGGACCCAGTACTTC
TRBD1	few	TRBV6-1	TRBJ1-2	CASSEQGVDGYTF	TGTGCCAGCAGTGAGCAGGGGGTGGATGGCTACACCTTC
TRBD2	few	TRBV20-1	TRBJ2-1	CSAPGRGAAYNEQFF	TGCAGTGCCCCTGGGAGGGGTGCGGCCTACAATGAGCAGTTCTTC
NA	few	TRBV11-2	TRBJ1-1	CASSYQLGGAFF	TGTGCCAGCAGCTACCAATTGGGTGGAGCTTTCTTT
TRBD1	many	TRBV12-3/TRBV12-4	TRBJ1-1	CASSLQGVHTEAFF	TGTGCCAGCAGTCTCCAGGGGGTACACACTGAAGCTTTCTTT
NA	NA	TRBV24-1	TRBJ1-5	CATSDRGQDRNQPQHF	TGTGCCACCAGTGATCGCGGACAAGATCGAAATCAGCCCCAGCATTTT
TRBD1	NA	TRBV5-1	TRBJ2-7	CASSLDVQGPYEQYF	TGCGCCAGCAGCTTGGACGTACAGGGGCCCTACGAGCAGTACTTC
TRBD1	NA	TRBV7-3	TRBJ2-2	CASSYLPDRRNTGELFF	TGTGCCAGCAGCTACCTCCCGGACAGGAGGAACACCGGGGAGCTGTTTTTT
TRBD2	many	TRBV29-1	TRBJ2-7	CSVERVAGDEQYF	TGCAGCGTTGAAAGGGTAGCGGGAGACGAGCAGTACTTC
TRBD1	many	TRBV6-2/TRBV6-3	TRBJ2-7	CASSSQGADEQYF	TGTGCCAGCAGTTCACAGGGGGCTGACGAGCAGTACTTC
NA	few	TRBV6-6	TRBJ2-1	CASRKLSYEQFF	TGTGCCAGCAGGAAACTAAGCTATGAGCAGTTCTTC
NA	NA	TRBV10-3	TRBJ2-5	CAISPGQGGRETQYF	TGTGCCATCAGCCCCGGACAGGGCGGGAGGGAGACCCAGTACTTC
NA	many	TRBV4-3	TRBJ1-6	CASSQETGDNSPLHF	TGCGCCAGCAGCCAAGAAACGGGGGATAATTCACCCCTCCACTTT
TRBD1	few	TRBV11-2	TRBJ2-7	CASSLPLIQGAYEQYF	TGTGCCAGCAGCTTACCATTAATACAGGGGGCTTACGAGCAGTACTTC
TRBD1	NA	TRBV3-1	TRBJ1-2	CASSYRGTNYGYTF	TGTGCCAGCAGTTACAGGGGAACTAACTATGGCTACACCTTC
TRBD1	NA	TRBV12-3/TRBV12-4	TRBJ2-1	CASRVSGQGRNEQFF	TGTGCCAGCAGAGTCTCGGGACAGGGTCGCAATGAGCAGTTCTTC